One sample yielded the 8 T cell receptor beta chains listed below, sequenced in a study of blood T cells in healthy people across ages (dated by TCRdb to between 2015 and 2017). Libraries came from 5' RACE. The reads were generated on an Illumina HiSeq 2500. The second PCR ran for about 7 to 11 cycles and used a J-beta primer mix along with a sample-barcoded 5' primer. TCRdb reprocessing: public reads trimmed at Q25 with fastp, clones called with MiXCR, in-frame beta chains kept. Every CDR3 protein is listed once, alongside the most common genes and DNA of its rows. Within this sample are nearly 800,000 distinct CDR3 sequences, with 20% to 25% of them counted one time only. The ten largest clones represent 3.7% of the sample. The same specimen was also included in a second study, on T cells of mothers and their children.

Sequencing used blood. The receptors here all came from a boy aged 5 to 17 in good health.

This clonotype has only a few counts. CDR3 DNA: TGTGCCAGCAGTGATCCAGGGAAGGGCAATCAGCCCCAGCATTTT. Its translation is CASSDPGKGNQPQHF. The chain joins TRBV6-2 or TRBV6-3 to TRBJ1-5, with TRBD1 as a possible D gene (5 bases). The CDR3 consists of 15 residues. Germline V gene data show CDR1 as MNHEY and CDR2 as SVGEGT. Trimming removed 5 bases at V and 2 bases at J, with 13 bases between.

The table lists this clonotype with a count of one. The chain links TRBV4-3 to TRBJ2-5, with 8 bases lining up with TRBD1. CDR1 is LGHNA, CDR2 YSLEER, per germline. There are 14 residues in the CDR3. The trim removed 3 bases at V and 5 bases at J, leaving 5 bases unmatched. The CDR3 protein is CASSQVTGVETQYF. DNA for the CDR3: TGCGCCAGCAGCCAGGTGACAGGGGTCGAGACCCAGTACTTC.

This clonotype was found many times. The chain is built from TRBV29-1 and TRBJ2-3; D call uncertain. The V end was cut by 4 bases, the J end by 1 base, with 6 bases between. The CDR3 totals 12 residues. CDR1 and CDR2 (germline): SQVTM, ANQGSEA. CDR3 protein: CSVAQGTDTQYF. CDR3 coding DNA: TGCAGCGTTGCCCAGGGCACAGATACGCAGTATTTT.

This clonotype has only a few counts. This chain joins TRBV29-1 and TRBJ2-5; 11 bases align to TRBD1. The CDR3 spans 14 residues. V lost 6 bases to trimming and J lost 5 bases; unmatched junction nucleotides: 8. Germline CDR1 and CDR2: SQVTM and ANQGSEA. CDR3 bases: TGCAGCGTCCACTTCCGGGACAGGGGGGAGACCCAGTACTTC. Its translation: CSVHFRDRGETQYF.

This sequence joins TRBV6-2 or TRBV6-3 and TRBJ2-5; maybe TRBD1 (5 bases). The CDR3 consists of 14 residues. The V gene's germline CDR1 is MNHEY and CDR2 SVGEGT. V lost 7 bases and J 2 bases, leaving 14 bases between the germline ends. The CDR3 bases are TGTGCCAGCAACCTCTTGGGGCCTCAAGAGACCCAGTACTTC. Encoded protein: CASNLLGPQETQYF.

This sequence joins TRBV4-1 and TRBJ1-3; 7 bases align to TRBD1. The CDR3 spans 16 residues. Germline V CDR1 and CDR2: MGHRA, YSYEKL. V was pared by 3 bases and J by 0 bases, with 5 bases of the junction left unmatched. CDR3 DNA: TGCGCCAGCAGCCATGAGGGACAGTACTCTGGAAACACCATATATTTT. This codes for CASSHEGQYSGNTIYF.

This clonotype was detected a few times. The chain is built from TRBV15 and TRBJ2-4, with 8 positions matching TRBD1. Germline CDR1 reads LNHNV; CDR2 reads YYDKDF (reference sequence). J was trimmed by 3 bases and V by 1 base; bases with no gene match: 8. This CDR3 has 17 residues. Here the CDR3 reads CATSRVPQGADKNIQYF. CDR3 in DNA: TGTGCCACCAGCAGAGTGCCGCAGGGGGCTGACAAAAACATTCAGTACTTC.

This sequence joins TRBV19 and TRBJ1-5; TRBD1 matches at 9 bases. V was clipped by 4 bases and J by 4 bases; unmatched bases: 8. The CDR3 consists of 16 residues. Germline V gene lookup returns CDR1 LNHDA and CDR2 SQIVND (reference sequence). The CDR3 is CASSTSPGQGNQPQHF. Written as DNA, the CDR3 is TGTGCCAGTAGTACTTCACCGGGACAGGGAAATCAGCCCCAGCATTTT.